Shown below are 31 T cell receptor beta chains from a single sample sequenced in a study of long-term antiretroviral therapy in people with HIV. The run of the v3.0 immunoSEQ assay was at survey level. Repertoires were generated with immunoSEQ multiplex PCR, while TCRdb's copy carries only in-frame clones and drops some. Of under 45,000 clones listed, approximately 85% are singletons. This sample comprised unsorted PBMCs, obtained 3.1 years after starting antiretroviral therapy. The receptors originated from a woman in her 50s with HIV.

The J gene is TRBJ1-1, the V gene TRBV7-2, with D possibly matching TRBD1 (5 bases). Germline V gene sequence: CDR1 SGHTA, CDR2 FQGNSA. The CDR3 length is 15 residues. The germline V and J ends were trimmed by 5 bases and 3 bases, with 16 bases remaining between them. The CDR3: CASSTAGTGYTEAFF. Written as DNA, the CDR3 is TGTGCCAGCAGCACCGCCGGGACGGGATACACTGAAGCTTTCTTT.

The gene calls are TRBV6-1 and TRBJ1-2, with TRBD1 matching 7 bases. Unmatched junction bases numbered 13, after V lost 1 base and J lost 8 bases. The germline V gene has CDR1 MNHNS and CDR2 SASEGT. CDR3 length: 16 amino acids. The chain's CDR3 is CASSEGLNQGVGGYTF. CDR3 nucleotide sequence: TGTGCCAGCAGTGAAGGATTGAACCAGGGGGTTGGGGGCTACACCTTC.

The chain couples TRBV18 to TRBJ1-1; D call uncertain. Looked up from germline, CDR1 is KGHSH and CDR2 is LQKENI. Trimming left V 2 bases short and J 1 base short, with 14 bases between. The CDR3 runs to 16 residues. The CDR3 reads CASSPSFLAANTEAFF. Here the CDR3 DNA reads TGTGCCAGCTCACCATCCTTTCTGGCCGCGAACACTGAAGCTTTCTTT. The whole variable domain, remainder taken from reference TRBV18 and TRBJ1-1, is NAGVMQNPRHLVRRRGQEARLRCSPMKGHSHVYWYRQLPEEGLKFMVYLQKENIIDESGMPKERFSAEFPKEGPSILRIQQVVRGDSAAYFCASSPSFLAANTEAFFGQGTRLTVV.

The J gene is TRBJ1-2, the V gene TRBV5-4; D uncertain. The V end was cut by 2 bases, the J end by 4 bases, with 9 bases between. This CDR3 has 13 residues. Germline V gene sequence: CDR1 SGHNT, CDR2 YYREEE (reference sequence). The CDR3 DNA follows: TGTGCCAGCAGCTTTACGGGTAGCTATGGCTACACCTTC. Its protein product is CASSFTGSYGYTF.

This rearrangement joins TRBV9 to TRBJ2-2, with TRBD2 as a possible D gene (6 bases). The CDR3 extends over 15 amino acids. Germline loops: CDR1 SGDLS, CDR2 YYNGEE. Trimming shortened V by 3 bases and J by 6 bases, and 15 bases separated the two germline ends. As DNA, the CDR3 is TGTGCCAGCAGCGCCCCCGGGACTCTGCCCGGGGAGCTGTTTTTT. Protein product: CASSAPGTLPGELFF.

This rearrangement joins TRBV5-6 to TRBJ1-5; D may be TRBD1 (6 bases). V lost 0 bases to trimming and J lost 6 bases, with 10 bases between them. Germline V CDR1 and CDR2: SGHDT, YYEEEE. The CDR3 has 14 residues. In DNA form, the CDR3 reads TGTGCCAGCAGCTTGGTGGGGGCAGGTCAGCCCCAGCATTTT. This codes for CASSLVGAGQPQHF. The entire variable domain, with the rest obtained from reference TRBV5-6 and TRBJ1-5, is as follows: DAGVTQSPTHLIKTRGQQVTLRCSPKSGHDTVSWYQQALGQGPQFIFQYYEEEERQRGNFPDRFSGHQFPNYSSELNVNALLLGDSALYLCASSLVGAGQPQHFGDGTRLSIL.

The V gene is TRBV6-4, the J gene TRBJ2-3; 8 nucleotides line up with TRBD1. The germline V gene encodes CDR1 MRHNA and CDR2 SNTAGT. V was clipped by 7 bases and J by 2 bases; unmatched bases: 5. CDR3 size: 14 residues. CDR3 loop: CASTRDRYTDTQYF. The DNA for the CDR3 is TGTGCCAGCACCCGGGACAGGTACACAGATACGCAGTATTTT.

The genes are TRBV14 and TRBJ1-3; D remains ambiguous. The CDR3 is made up of 14 amino acids. V dropped 3 bases and J dropped 2 bases, with 8 bases sitting between them. The germline V gene has CDR1 SGHDN and CDR2 FVKESK. The CDR3 bases are TGTGCCAGCAGCCACCCTGATACTGGAAACACCATATATTTT. This translates into CASSHPDTGNTIYF.

A single count supports this clone. The CDR3 loop is CASSLEGRSGGRYTDTQYF. CDR3 nucleotide sequence: TGTGCCAGCAGCTTAGAGGGCCGGAGCGGGGGGCGCTACACAGATACGCAGTATTTT. This chain links TRBV7-6 with TRBJ2-3; TRBD2 matches at 9 bases. Germline V gene data show CDR1 as SGHVS and CDR2 as FNYEAQ. V gave up 1 base and J gave up 2 bases; unmatched junction bases: 13. This CDR3 is built from 19 residues.

This chain links TRBV27 with TRBJ2-1; 7 bases are a match to TRBD1. Germline V CDR1 and CDR2: MNHEY, SMNVEV (reference sequence). J lost 8 bases, V lost 6 bases, and 10 bases had no gene match. This CDR3 has 14 residues. Written as DNA, the CDR3 is TGTGCCAGCAGACAGGGGATTTTTGAATATGAGCAGTTCTTC. It specifies CASRQGIFEYEQFF.

The rearrangement links TRBV7-2 to TRBJ1-2; D is undetermined. The CDR3 runs to 16 residues. Trimming took off 1 base at V and 6 bases at J, with 18 bases between the two ends. The germline V gene has CDR1 SGHTA and CDR2 FQGNSA. This chain's CDR3 is CASSLDPRLLINGYTF. For the CDR3, the DNA is TGTGCCAGCAGCTTAGATCCCAGACTTTTAATTAATGGCTACACCTTC. Supplemented by reference TRBV7-2 and TRBJ1-2, the full variable domain reads GAGVSQSPSNKVTEKGKDVELRCDPISGHTALYWYRQSLGQGLEFLIYFQGNSAPDKSGLPSDRFSAERTGGSVSTLTIQRTQQEDSAVYLCASSLDPRLLINGYTFGSGTRLTVV.

V is TRBV6-5 and J is TRBJ1-6; D is undetermined. V lost 4 bases and J 5 bases, leaving 9 bases between the germline ends. Looked up from germline, CDR1 is MNHEY and CDR2 is SVGAGI. This CDR3 comprises 14 residues. CDR3 region: CASSLFQDNSPLHF. The CDR3 DNA sequence: TGTGCCAGCAGTTTGTTTCAGGATAATTCACCCCTCCACTTT.

The chain employs TRBV5-1 and TRBJ1-4; perhaps TRBD1 as D (5 bases). Germline V gene sequence: CDR1 SGHRS, CDR2 YFSETQ. Trimming removed 4 bases at V and 4 bases at J, with 14 bases between. The CDR3 is made up of 15 amino acids. Written as DNA, the CDR3 is TGCGCCAGCAGCATGAGCCGGGACGGTAATGAAAAACTGTTTTTT. This codes for CASSMSRDGNEKLFF.

The chain uses TRBV5-1 and TRBJ2-7; 8 bases line up with TRBD1. Trimming cost V 0 bases and J 6 bases; bases outside gene matches: 8. CDR3 size: 15 residues. The germline V gene encodes CDR1 SGHRS and CDR2 YFSETQ. The DNA for the CDR3 is TGCGCCAGCAGCTTGGTGGCAGGGGGCTTGAGCGAGCAGTACTTC. It translates to CASSLVAGGLSEQYF.

The chain joins TRBV18 to TRBJ1-4, with D uncertain. From germline, CDR1 is KGHSH and CDR2 LQKENI. V was clipped by 1 base and J by 2 bases, with 11 bases between them. CDR3 length equals 16 residues. The CDR3 nucleotides are TGTGCCAGCTCACCACTGGGAGGAAGTACTAATGAAAAACTGTTTTTT. Translating gives CASSPLGGSTNEKLFF.

This clone was found once. The chain combines TRBV7-3 with TRBJ2-7, with 11 positions matching TRBD2. This CDR3 region has 15 residues. J lost 4 bases, V lost 3 bases, and 5 bases had no gene match. CDR1 SGHTA and CDR2 FQGTGA come from the germline V gene. The CDR3, as DNA: TGTGCCAGCAGCTTTAGCGGGGGGGCTGGGTACGAGCAGTACTTC. Residues: CASSFSGGAGYEQYF.

The chain uses TRBV10-3 and TRBJ1-5; 7 bases line up with TRBD1. V was pared by 0 bases and J by 2 bases, with 4 bases of the junction left unmatched. The CDR3 runs to 16 residues. Germline CDR1 and CDR2: ENHRY and SYGVKD. The CDR3 region has the DNA TGTGCCATCAGTGAGTCGGCAGGGGGTGGCAATCAGCCCCAGCATTTT. Translation: CAISESAGGGNQPQHF.

V is TRBV2 and J is TRBJ2-7, with 10 bases identical to TRBD1. CDR1 and CDR2 from the germline V gene are SNHLY and FYNNEI. CDR3 length: 12 residues. V was clipped by 11 bases and J by 5 bases; unmatched bases: 6. CDR3 sequence: CAGDRGRNEQYF. CDR3 DNA sequence: TGTGCCGGAGACAGGGGGCGTAACGAGCAGTACTTC.

This clone has just one count. The gene calls are TRBV30 and TRBJ2-2, with D maybe TRBD2 (5 bases). Trimming shortened V by 3 bases and J by 7 bases, and 6 bases separated the two germline ends. Per germline, CDR1 GTSNPN and CDR2 SVGIG (reference sequence). This CDR3 has 11 amino acids. CDR3 residues: CAWSSGGELFF. CDR3 nucleotide sequence: TGTGCCTGGAGCAGCGGCGGGGAGCTGTTTTTT.

This clone occurred a few times. V and J are TRBV6-5 and TRBJ1-6; 7 bases are a match to TRBD1. The CDR3 has 14 residues. Per germline, CDR1 MNHEY and CDR2 SVGAGI. Unmatched junction bases numbered 6, after V lost 4 bases and J lost 9 bases. The CDR3 sequence is CASSSQGNRSPLHF. CDR3 in DNA: TGTGCCAGCAGTTCACAGGGGAATCGTTCACCCCTCCACTTT.

The V call is TRBV7-9, the J call TRBJ2-7; a weak D match, TRBD2 (5 bases). The CDR3 has 16 amino acids. Germline assignment: CDR1 SEHNR and CDR2 FQNEAQ (reference sequence). The germline V and J ends were trimmed by 7 bases and 4 bases, with 23 bases remaining between them. CDR3 sequence: CASIPLTDYQPYEQYF. As DNA, the CDR3 is TGTGCCAGCATCCCCCTAACCGACTACCAACCGTACGAGCAGTACTTC.

This clone showed up just once. The chain has TRBV27 and TRBJ1-5; no firm D call. The CDR3 is 16 residues long. V was clipped by 2 bases and J by 0 bases, with 11 bases between them. Per germline, CDR1 MNHEY and CDR2 SMNVEV (reference sequence). In DNA, the CDR3 is TGTGCCAGCAGTTTAGATGGCCCCGATAGCAATCAGCCCCAGCATTTT. Its translation is CASSLDGPDSNQPQHF.

CDR3 in DNA: TGTGCCAGCAGCCAAGAGGGGGGGCCGAACACTGAAGCTTTCTTT. This gives the protein CASSQEGGPNTEAFF. This sequence joins TRBV4-2 and TRBJ1-1, with D perhaps matching TRBD1 (6 bases). The length of the CDR3 is 15 residues. Germline V gene sequence: CDR1 LGHNA, CDR2 YNFKEQ. With 0 bases removed from V and 1 base from J, the gap between germline ends came to 9 bases.

V usage is TRBV2 and J usage is TRBJ1-4; 11 bases match TRBD1. The CDR3 spans 14 residues. Germline V gives CDR1 SNHLY, CDR2 FYNNEI. V lost 8 bases to trimming and J lost 6 bases; unmatched junction nucleotides: 5. This CDR3 is CASRGTGGYEKLFF. The CDR3 DNA is TGTGCCAGCCGAGGGACAGGGGGTTATGAAAAACTGTTTTTT. The full variable domain, completed using reference TRBV2 and TRBJ1-4, is EPEVTQTPSHQVTQMGQEVILRCVPISNHLYFYWYRQILGQKVEFLVSFYNNEISEKSEIFDDQFSVERPDGSNFTLKIRSTKLEDSAMYFCASRGTGGYEKLFFGSGTQLSVL.

The gene calls are TRBV5-6 and TRBJ2-1; 8 bases match TRBD2. CDR3 length equals 14 residues. Trimming removed 7 bases from V and 4 bases from J; junction bases left unmatched: 7. The germline V gene encodes CDR1 SGHDT and CDR2 YYEEEE. The CDR3 nucleotides are TGTGCCAGCTTAACGGGGGGGCGGTACAATGAGCAGTTCTTC. Protein product: CASLTGGRYNEQFF.

The genes are TRBV29-1 and TRBJ2-5; D not certain. V gave up 7 bases and J gave up 5 bases, with 11 bases separating them. The germline gives CDR1 SQVTM, CDR2 ANQGSEA. The length of the CDR3 is 11 residues. CDR3 DNA sequence: TGCAGCGCATGGGAAAGGGAGACCCAGTACTTC. Translation: CSAWERETQYF.

V and J are TRBV10-3 and TRBJ2-7, with TRBD2 matching 9 bases. V gave up 4 bases and J gave up 6 bases; unmatched junction bases: 7. In germline, CDR1 is ENHRY, CDR2 SYGVKD. There are 14 residues in the CDR3. The CDR3: CAISAAGGSGEQYF. The CDR3 DNA reads TGTGCCATCAGTGCAGCGGGGGGTTCGGGCGAGCAGTACTTC.

The chain employs TRBV9 and TRBJ1-1; possibly TRBD1 for D (6 bases). Trimming took 4 bases from V and 1 from J, leaving 8 bases between them. Germline V gives CDR1 SGDLS, CDR2 YYNGEE. This CDR3 comprises 13 residues. CDR3: CASSLQGNTEAFF. CDR3 DNA: TGTGCCAGCAGCCTACAGGGGAACACTGAAGCTTTCTTT.

The genes are TRBV30 and TRBJ1-1; D perhaps matches TRBD1 (5 bases). From germline, CDR1 is GTSNPN and CDR2 SVGIG (reference sequence). The CDR3 extends over 18 amino acids. Trimming stripped 8 bases from V and 3 bases from J, with 31 bases between. This chain's CDR3 is CAGGGEGLGPNEDTEAFF. Written as DNA, the CDR3 is TGTGCCGGGGGAGGGGAGGGACTAGGGCCGAATGAGGACACTGAAGCTTTCTTT.

The chain combines TRBV5-1 with TRBJ2-7, with TRBD1 matching over 9 bases. The germline V gene encodes CDR1 SGHRS and CDR2 YFSETQ. The CDR3 sequence is 14 residues long. J gave up 2 bases and V 4 bases, and 4 bases lay outside the gene matches. CDR3 region: CASSLDRGPYEQYF. The CDR3 DNA reads as TGCGCCAGCAGCCTGGACAGGGGACCCTACGAGCAGTACTTC.

This clone was seen more than once but under ten times. The V call is TRBV19, the J call TRBJ1-5, with unresolved D. Germline CDR1 and CDR2: LNHDA and SQIVND (reference sequence). The CDR3 contains 13 residues. The V and J ends lost 7 bases and 4 bases respectively, with 11 bases between them. CDR3 sequence reads: CASTGERNQPQHF. The CDR3 DNA sequence: TGTGCCAGTACCGGGGAGCGAAATCAGCCCCAGCATTTT. Variable domain in full (rest from reference TRBV19 and TRBJ1-5): DGGITQSPKYLFRKEGQNVTLSCEQNLNHDAMYWYRQDPGQGLRLIYYSQIVNDFQKGDIAEGYSVSREKKESFPLTVTSAQKNPTAFYLCASTGERNQPQHFGDGTRLSIL.